This T cell receptor beta chain was sequenced in a study of beta chain features in type 1 diabetes. Study-wide points: There was no resolution here of whether HLA type influences TCRB rearrangement. The naive, central memory and Treg TCRB repertoires showed an apparent similarity that was greater among patients than among healthy donors. The study found moderately but significantly shorter TCRB CDR3s in all four CD4+ subsets of Type 1 diabetes patients.

Expressed TCRB transcripts were sequenced because the isolated RNA had all been reverse transcribed beforehand. About 3.7 million reads per sample were averaged for naive, central memory and regulatory samples. Only in-frame clones appear in the TCRdb table, and some are missing; sequencing was by immunoSEQ multiplex PCR. Among around 320,000 clones listed, around 15% were seen once. Comments on this clone: Its specificity is unknown.

Germline CDR1 is SGHDT and CDR2 is YYEEEE. This CDR3 comprises 12 residues. Trimming pared 4 bases from V and 4 bases from J, leaving 8 bases between. The TCR sequence derives from a man aged 25 to 40 in good health. The specimen was central memory CD4+ T cells from blood. The chain joins TRBV5-6 to TRBJ1-2; no reliable D call. The CDR3 loop reads CASSAGFYGYTF. The CDR3 DNA reads as TGTGCCAGCAGCGCGGGGTTCTATGGCTACACCTTC. Together with reference TRBV5-6 and TRBJ1-2, the CDR3 gives the full variable domain: DAGVTQSPTHLIKTRGQQVTLRCSPKSGHDTVSWYQQALGQGPQFIFQYYEEEERQRGNFPDRFSGHQFPNYSSELNVNALLLGDSALYLCASSAGFYGYTFGSGTRLTVV.